The clone carrying this T cell receptor (beta chain) was seen ten or more times. This record comes from a study of spatial heterogeneity in lung cancer. Study information: TCR and UMI combinations that were unique each appeared, on average, more than ten times in raw reads.

V lost 0 bases and J 4 bases, leaving 5 bases between the germline ends. Germline loops: CDR1 SGHNT, CDR2 YYREEE (reference sequence). The CDR3 has 12 residues. Sample time point: sample taken at primary tumor resection. No cells were sorted before sequencing. The whole RNA sequenced was extracted from tumor, nontumor lung or frozen PBMC. Each TCR cDNA molecule bore a unique molecular identifier. TCRdb re-called the 5' RACE reads through MiXCR, storing one row per CDR3 protein. Counted here are around 48,000 distinct CDR3 sequences, approximately 5.3% occurring once; the ten biggest clones make up around 10%.

The TCR comes from a male donor with early-stage non-small cell lung cancer. Sequencing used PBMCs, obtained at surgery. J is TRBJ2-7 and V is TRBV5-4, with D unclear. Here the CDR3 reads CASSLVSYEQYF. CDR3 coding DNA: TGTGCCAGCAGCTTGGTCTCGTACGAGCAGTACTTC.